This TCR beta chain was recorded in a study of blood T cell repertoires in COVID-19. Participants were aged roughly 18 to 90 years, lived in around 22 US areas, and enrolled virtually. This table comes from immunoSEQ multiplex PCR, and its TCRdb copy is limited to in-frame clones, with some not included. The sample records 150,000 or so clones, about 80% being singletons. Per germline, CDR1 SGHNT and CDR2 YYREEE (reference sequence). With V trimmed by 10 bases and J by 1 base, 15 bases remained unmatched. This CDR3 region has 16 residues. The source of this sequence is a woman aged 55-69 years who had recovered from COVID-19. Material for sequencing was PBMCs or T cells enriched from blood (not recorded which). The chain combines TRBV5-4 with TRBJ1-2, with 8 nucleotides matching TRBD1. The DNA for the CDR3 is TGTGCCGTCACGGGGACAGGAGATTTAATTAACTATGGCTACACCTTC. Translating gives CAVTGTGDLINYGYTF.